These T cell receptor beta chains were read from a single sample in a study of blood T cell repertoires in COVID-19. Some clones are missing from TCRdb's copy, which holds only in-frame ones; the method was immunoSEQ multiplex PCR. The data contain about 290,000 clones, around 90% of them singletons. Input material: PBMCs or T cells enriched from blood (not recorded which). The origin of the receptors is a woman aged 40-49 years who had recovered from COVID-19. Each CDR3 is given with its conserved first and last residue. A D gene is named only where the DNA matches it firmly.

>TRBD2|TRBV11-2
CASSPIAGMYNEQFF
>-|TRBV14
CASSQDLRQETQYF
>-|TRBV30
CAWTRGLSEPQHF
>TRBD1|TRBV7-2
CASSFTYGQGVSRYEQYF
>-|TRBV5-1
CASSSSGGLNTEAFF
>TRBD1|TRBV4-1
CASSQEALTGKRSGVHNEQFF
>-|TRBV5-4
CASSDGTTSSGNTIYF
>-|TRBV9
CASSVAGPRGPTTGELFF
>-|TRBV9
CASSQGQYSSYEQYF
>TRBD1|TRBV5-1
CASSPRDREGEQYF
>-|TRBV7-2
CASSFQPPRQYF
>TRBD1|TRBV4-1
CASSQLRGRNTGELFF
>TRBD2|TRBV10-3
CAISGGGYEQYF
>-|TRBV5-1
CASSSRPGGLPTDTQYF
>TRBD2|TRBV5-5
CASSPAGVGYNEQFF
>-|TRBV7-9
CASSLGENYGYTF
>-|TRBV3-1/TRBV3-2
CASSQIDRISGNTIYF
>-|TRBV5-6
CASSFVAGIIKTQYF
>TRBD1|TRBV30
CAWSVGTGNTEAFF
>TRBD1|TRBV10-3
CATGQGINQPQHF
>-|TRBV27
CASTNRGLSTDTQYF
>TRBD1|TRBV6-5
CASRVDRGRSYEQYF
>TRBD1|TRBV19
CASSIGTEGTEAFF
>TRBD2|TRBV7-6
CASSSSGGVLETQYF
>-|TRBV7-2
CASSSSPGRSGGYTF
>-|TRBV30
CAWGRAVTYEQYF
>-|TRBV19
CASRRRPLSNPYSNQPQHF
>-|TRBV3-1/TRBV3-2
CASSQAFSISGNTIYF
>-|TRBV19
CASTWGLRDGYTF
>-|TRBV29-1
CSVGGQVPEAFF
>-|TRBV11-2
CASSLDRPSGNTIYF
>-|TRBV10-1
CASSDLKGGNRADTQYF
>TRBD1|TRBV28
CASRIQGTPYF
>TRBD1|TRBV6-6
CASSLRSGQGVSSNQPQHF
>-|TRBV5-4
CASSGDTRNTIYF
>TRBD2|TRBV3-1/TRBV3-2
CASSHRGGANTGELFF
>TRBD1|TRBV15
CATSRRQGSLGNTEAFF
>-|TRBV6-6
CASSLTSEYYEQYF
>-|TRBV5-1
CASSMTALRHNEQFF
>TRBD1|TRBV19
CATSGQGITGELFF
>TRBD2|TRBV5-1
CASSLDSREFNEQFF
>TRBD2|TRBV2
CASSLTSGSIYEQYF